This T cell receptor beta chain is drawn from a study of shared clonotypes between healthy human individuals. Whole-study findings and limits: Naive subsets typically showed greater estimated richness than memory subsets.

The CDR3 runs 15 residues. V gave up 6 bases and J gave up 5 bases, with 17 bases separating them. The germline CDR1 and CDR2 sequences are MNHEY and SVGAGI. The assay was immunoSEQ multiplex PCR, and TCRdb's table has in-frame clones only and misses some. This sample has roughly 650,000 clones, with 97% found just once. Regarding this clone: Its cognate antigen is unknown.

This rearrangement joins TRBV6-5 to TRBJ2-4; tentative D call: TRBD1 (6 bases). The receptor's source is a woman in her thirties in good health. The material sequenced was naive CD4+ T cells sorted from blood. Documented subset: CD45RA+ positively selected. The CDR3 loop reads CASSLTGHIENIQYF. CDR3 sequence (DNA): TGTGCCAGCAGCCTAACGGGACATATCGAAAACATTCAGTACTTC.